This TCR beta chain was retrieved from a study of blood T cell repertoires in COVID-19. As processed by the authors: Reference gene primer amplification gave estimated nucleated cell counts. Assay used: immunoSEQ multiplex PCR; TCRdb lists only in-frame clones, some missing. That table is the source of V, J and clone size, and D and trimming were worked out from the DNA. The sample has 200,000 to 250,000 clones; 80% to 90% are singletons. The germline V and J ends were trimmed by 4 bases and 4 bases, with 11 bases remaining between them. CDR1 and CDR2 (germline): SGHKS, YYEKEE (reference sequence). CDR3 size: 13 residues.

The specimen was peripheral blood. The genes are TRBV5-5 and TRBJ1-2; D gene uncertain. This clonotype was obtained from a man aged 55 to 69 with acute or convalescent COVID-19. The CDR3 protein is CASSPEVSYGYTF. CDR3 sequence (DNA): TGTGCCAGCAGCCCGGAGGTGAGCTATGGCTACACCTTC.